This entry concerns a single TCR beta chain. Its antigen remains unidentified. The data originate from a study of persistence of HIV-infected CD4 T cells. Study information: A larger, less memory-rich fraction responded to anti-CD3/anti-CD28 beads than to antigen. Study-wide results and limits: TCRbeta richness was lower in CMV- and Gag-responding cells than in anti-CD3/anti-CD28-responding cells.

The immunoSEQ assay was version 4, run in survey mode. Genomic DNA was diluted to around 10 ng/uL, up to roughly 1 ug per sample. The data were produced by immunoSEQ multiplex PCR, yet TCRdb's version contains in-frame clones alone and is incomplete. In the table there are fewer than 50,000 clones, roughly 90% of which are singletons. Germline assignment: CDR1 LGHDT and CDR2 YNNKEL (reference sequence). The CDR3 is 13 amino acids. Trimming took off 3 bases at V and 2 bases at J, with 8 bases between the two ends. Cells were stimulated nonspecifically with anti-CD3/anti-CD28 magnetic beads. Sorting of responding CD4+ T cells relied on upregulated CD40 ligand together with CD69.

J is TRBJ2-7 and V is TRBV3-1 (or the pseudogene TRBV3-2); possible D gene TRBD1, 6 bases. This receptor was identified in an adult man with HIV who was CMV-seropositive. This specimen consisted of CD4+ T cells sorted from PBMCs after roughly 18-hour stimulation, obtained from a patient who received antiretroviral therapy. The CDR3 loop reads CASSHRGPYEQYF. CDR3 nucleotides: TGTGCCAGCAGCCACAGGGGTCCCTACGAGCAGTACTTC.